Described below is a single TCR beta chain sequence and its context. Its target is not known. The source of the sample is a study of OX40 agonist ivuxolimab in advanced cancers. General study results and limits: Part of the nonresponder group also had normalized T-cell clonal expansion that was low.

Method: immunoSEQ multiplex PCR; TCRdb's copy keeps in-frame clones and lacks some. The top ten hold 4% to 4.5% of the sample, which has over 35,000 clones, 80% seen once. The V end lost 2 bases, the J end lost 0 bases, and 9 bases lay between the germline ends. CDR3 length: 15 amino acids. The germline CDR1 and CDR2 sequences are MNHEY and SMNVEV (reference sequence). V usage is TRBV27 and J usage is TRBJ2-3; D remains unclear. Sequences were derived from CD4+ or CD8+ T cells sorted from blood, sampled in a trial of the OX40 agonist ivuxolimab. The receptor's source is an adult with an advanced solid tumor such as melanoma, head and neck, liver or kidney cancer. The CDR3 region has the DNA TGTGCCAGCAGTTTAAGGAGTACTAGCACAGATACGCAGTATTTT. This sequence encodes CASSLRSTSTDTQYF.